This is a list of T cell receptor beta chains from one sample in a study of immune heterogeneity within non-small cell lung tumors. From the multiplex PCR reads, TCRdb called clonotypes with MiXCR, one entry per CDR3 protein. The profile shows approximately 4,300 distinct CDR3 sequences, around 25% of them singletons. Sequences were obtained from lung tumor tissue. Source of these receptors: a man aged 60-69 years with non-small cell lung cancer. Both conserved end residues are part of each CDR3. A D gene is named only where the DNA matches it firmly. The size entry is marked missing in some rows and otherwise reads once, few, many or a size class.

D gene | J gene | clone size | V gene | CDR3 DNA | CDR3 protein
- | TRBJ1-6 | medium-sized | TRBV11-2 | TGTGCCAGCAGCTTAGGGGCAGGGGCCCGCCCCCTCCACTTT | CASSLGAGARPLHF
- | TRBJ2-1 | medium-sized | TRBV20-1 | TGCAGTGACACACCAACCTCGGCCCGCTACAATGAGCAGTTCTTC | CSDTPTSARYNEQFF
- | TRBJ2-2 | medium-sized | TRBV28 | TGTGCCAGCAGTTTAGGACACTCCACCGGGGAGCTGTTTTTT | CASSLGHSTGELFF
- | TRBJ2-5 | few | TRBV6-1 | TGTGCCACCCTATCCCCGCTACAAGAGACCCAGTACTTC | CATLSPLQETQYF
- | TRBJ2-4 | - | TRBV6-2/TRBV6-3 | TGTGCCAGCAATTACAACAAAAACATTCAGTACTTC | CASNYNKNIQYF
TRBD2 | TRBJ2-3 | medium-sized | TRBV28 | TGTGCCAGCAGTTTAAGACTAGCGGGAGTAGGAGCAGATACGCAGTATTTT | CASSLRLAGVGADTQYF
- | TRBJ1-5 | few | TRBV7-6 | TGTGCCAGCAGCTTGGGCAGCGACCCGACCCAGCCCCAGCATTTT | CASSLGSDPTQPQHF
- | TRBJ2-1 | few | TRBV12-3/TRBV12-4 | TGTGCCAGCAGTCGGGGTCACAATGAGCAGTTCTTC | CASSRGHNEQFF
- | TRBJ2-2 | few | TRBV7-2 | TGTGCCAGCAGCCCCGGGACCACGATTTTCGGGGAGCTGTTTTTT | CASSPGTTIFGELFF
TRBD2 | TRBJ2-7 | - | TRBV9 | TGTGCCAGCAGCGCAAGTTCCGCGGGGGGATTCTCCTACGAGCAGTACTTC | CASSASSAGGFSYEQYF
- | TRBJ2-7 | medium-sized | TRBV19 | TGTGCCAGTAGTCGACAAAGCTCCTACGAGCAGTACTTC | CASSRQSSYEQYF
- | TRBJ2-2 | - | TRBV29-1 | TGCAGCGTTGGGGACGGGATCACCGGGGAGCTGTTTTTT | CSVGDGITGELFF
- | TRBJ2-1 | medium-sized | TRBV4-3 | TGCGCCAGCAGCCAAGAGCTATTATTTAGCTCCTACAATGAGCAGTTCTTC | CASSQELLFSSYNEQFF
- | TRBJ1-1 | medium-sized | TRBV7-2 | TGTGCCAGCAGCCCTGACAGGCCAATGAACACTGAAGCTTTCTTT | CASSPDRPMNTEAFF
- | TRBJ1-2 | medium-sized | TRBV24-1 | TGTGCCACCAGTGATTTTGGGGTGAACTATGGCTACACCTTC | CATSDFGVNYGYTF